This TCR beta chain was observed in a study of blood T cell repertoires in COVID-19. The trim removed 4 bases at V and 5 bases at J, leaving 8 bases unmatched. Germline V gene sequence: CDR1 SNHLY, CDR2 FYNNEI. The CDR3 contains 16 residues. The authors' processing: Nucleated cell counts were estimated from reference gene primer amplification. Profiling relied on immunoSEQ multiplex PCR, and the TCRdb table lists in-frame clones only, not all of them. The V and J calls and clone size were taken over from that table, and D and trimming were inferred from the DNA. The sample has approximately 300,000 clones; around 85% are singletons. Cohort placement rested on clinical history that participants reported themselves.

The source material was PBMCs or T cells enriched from blood (not recorded which). This receptor was obtained from a woman aged 25-40 years who had been exposed to COVID-19. The rearrangement joins TRBV2 to TRBJ2-1; 10 positions match TRBD2. CDR3 coding DNA: TGTGCCAGCAGTGTGTCTAGCGGGAGCGTCGACAATGAGCAGTTCTTC. Its protein product is CASSVSSGSVDNEQFF. The whole variable domain, filled in from reference TRBV2 and TRBJ2-1, reads EPEVTQTPSHQVTQMGQEVILRCVPISNHLYFYWYRQILGQKVEFLVSFYNNEISEKSEIFDDQFSVERPDGSNFTLKIRSTKLEDSAMYFCASSVSSGSVDNEQFFGPGTRLTVL.